This TCR beta chain stems from a study of T-cell memory formation after mild COVID-19. This clonotype was counted between two and nine times. Each CDR3 protein gets one entry after TCRdb re-called the 5' RACE reads with MiXCR. The table has 250,000 to 300,000 distinct CDR3 sequences, 15% to 20% seen once. V was clipped by 7 bases and J by 4 bases; unmatched bases: 20. The CDR3 extends over 19 amino acids. CDR1 is MDHEN and CDR2 is SYDVKM in the germline V gene. This clonotype was sampled from a man between 18 and 35 years old who had mild COVID-19 (a few samples of this study predate the infection). Cell type and time point are not known. Sequences were obtained from PBMCs or a T cell subset sorted from them (not recorded which). V is TRBV28 and J is TRBJ1-5; 9 nucleotides match TRBD1. Written as DNA, the CDR3 is TGTGCCAGCACCCCCGCGGGACAGGGCGACTTATGGAGGAATCAGCCCCAGCATTTT. Its protein is CASTPAGQGDLWRNQPQHF. Full variable domain (missing parts from reference TRBV28 and TRBJ1-5): DVKVTQSSRYLVKRTGEKVFLECVQDMDHENMFWYRQDPGLGLRLIYFSYDVKMKEKGDIPEGYSVSREKKERFSLILESASTNQTSMYLCASTPAGQGDLWRNQPQHFGDGTRLSIL.